The rows below give T cell receptor beta chains drawn from one sample of a study of shared clonotypes between healthy human individuals. TCRdb keeps only in-frame clones here, not all; method: immunoSEQ multiplex PCR. Of approximately 2,200,000 clones listed, approximately 94% are singletons. The sequencing input was naive CD8+ T cells from PBMCs. The origin of the receptors is a man between 18 and 29 years old in good health. Some clones in this sample may be carry-over from other donors' samples. CDR3s include the opening cysteine and the closing phenylalanine or tryptophan. Fields, in order: V gene, CDR3 length, clone size, D gene, J gene, CDR3 protein, CDR3 DNA. A D gene is named only where the DNA matches it firmly. Part of the rows lack a size; the others show once, few, many or a class for expanded clones.

TRBV9	17	NA	NA	TRBJ2-1	CASSAPAGPGSYNEQFF	TGTGCCAGCAGCGCCCCCGCCGGACCTGGCTCCTACAATGAGCAGTTCTTC
TRBV11-2	17	NA	TRBD2	TRBJ2-5	CASSSRTSGRGRKTQYF	TGTGCCAGCAGCTCTCGGACTAGCGGGAGAGGTCGGAAGACCCAGTACTTC
TRBV18	16	NA	NA	TRBJ1-2	CASSPNRGGGNYGYTF	TGTGCCAGCTCACCTAACCGCGGGGGCGGCAACTATGGCTACACCTTC
TRBV7-9	14	NA	NA	TRBJ2-1	CASSLVGFYNEQFF	TGTGCCAGCAGCTTAGTGGGGTTCTACAATGAGCAGTTCTTC
TRBV4-2	19	NA	NA	TRBJ1-3	CASSPLYIGAGEAGNTIYF	TGTGCCAGCAGCCCCCTTTACATAGGTGCAGGGGAGGCTGGAAACACCATATATTTT
TRBV9	13	once	NA	TRBJ2-7	CASSVGGLDEQYF	TGTGCCAGCAGCGTGGGGGGGCTCGACGAGCAGTACTTC
TRBV7-2	15	once	TRBD1	TRBJ1-2	CASGYRGQGPRGYTF	TGTGCCAGCGGTTATAGAGGACAGGGGCCCCGAGGCTACACCTTC
TRBV5-1	14	few	TRBD1	TRBJ1-1	CASSLGQGAPEAFF	TGCGCCAGCAGCCTGGGACAGGGGGCCCCTGAAGCTTTCTTT
TRBV27	14	NA	NA	TRBJ1-1	CASSLSLRQAEAFF	TGTGCCAGCAGTTTATCGCTACGGCAGGCTGAAGCTTTCTTT
TRBV2	12	NA	NA	TRBJ2-7	CASSDSGYEQYF	TGTGCCAGCAGTGATTCCGGCTACGAGCAGTACTTC
TRBV27	13	NA	NA	TRBJ2-7	CASSGDSSYEQYF	TGTGCCAGCAGCGGGGACTCTTCCTACGAGCAGTACTTC
TRBV13	14	few	NA	TRBJ1-5	CASSLGLGAQPQHF	TGTGCCAGCAGCTTAGGCTTGGGGGCACAGCCCCAGCATTTT
TRBV27	15	NA	TRBD1	TRBJ1-1	CASSWTGGLNTEAFF	TGTGCCAGCAGTTGGACAGGGGGCTTGAACACTGAAGCTTTCTTT
TRBV20-1	10	once	NA	TRBJ1-1	CSARPGRAFF	TGCAGTGCCCGACCAGGCAGAGCTTTCTTT
TRBV5-8	18	NA	TRBD1	TRBJ1-5	CASSWNPGQGYSNQPQHF	TGTGCCAGCAGCTGGAACCCGGGACAGGGTTATAGCAATCAGCCCCAGCATTTT
TRBV5-6	15	NA	NA	TRBJ1-2	CASSLLTSPSDGYTF	TGTGCCAGCAGCTTGCTCACTTCCCCATCGGATGGCTACACCTTC
TRBV27	15	NA	NA	TRBJ2-7	CASSSDPGLTYEQYF	TGTGCCAGCAGTTCAGACCCGGGACTCACCTACGAGCAGTACTTC
TRBV15	15	few	NA	TRBJ1-1	CATSRVAGQGTEAFF	TGTGCCACCAGCAGAGTAGCGGGGCAGGGTACTGAAGCTTTCTTT
TRBV6-5	14	NA	NA	TRBJ2-1	CASKTRTVYNEQFF	TGTGCCAGCAAAACTCGGACCGTTTACAATGAGCAGTTCTTC
TRBV7-8	17	NA	TRBD1	TRBJ1-5	CASSPGWTGDGNQPQHF	TGTGCCAGCAGCCCGGGATGGACAGGGGACGGCAATCAGCCCCAGCATTTT